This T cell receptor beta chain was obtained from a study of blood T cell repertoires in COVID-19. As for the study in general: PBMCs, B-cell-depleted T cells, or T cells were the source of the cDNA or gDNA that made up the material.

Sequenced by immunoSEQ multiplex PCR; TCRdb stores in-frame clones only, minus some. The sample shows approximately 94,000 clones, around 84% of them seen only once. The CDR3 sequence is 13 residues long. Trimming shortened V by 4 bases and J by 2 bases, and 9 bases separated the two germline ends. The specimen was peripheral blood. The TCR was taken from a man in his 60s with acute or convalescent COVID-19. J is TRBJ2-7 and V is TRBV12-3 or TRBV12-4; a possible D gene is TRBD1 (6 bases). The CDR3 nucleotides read TGTGCCAGCAGTTCCCGGGACACCTACGAGCAGTACTTC. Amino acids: CASSSRDTYEQYF.